This TCR beta chain was identified during a study of regulatory T cells in long-lasting Graves disease. Study-wide points: Public clonotype sharing was higher in persistent than newly diagnosed patients.

Arm-PCR of CDR3 regions and iRepertoire HTBI primers were used to build TCR beta libraries. MiXCR, run by TCRdb on the multiplex PCR reads, gives a single entry per CDR3 protein. The sample contains about 470,000 distinct CDR3 sequences, 20% to 25% of which appear only once. Time point in this sample: persistent/refractory GD, antithyroid drugs over 5 years with positive TRAb. PBMCs were the source of the RNA used for TCR sequencing. Staff took approximately 10 milliliters of peripheral blood and put it into EDTA tubes. A word on this clonotype: Its antigen is not identified.

Looked up from germline, CDR1 is KGHSH and CDR2 is LQKENI. The CDR3 is 15 residues long. The V and J ends lost 0 bases and 3 bases respectively, with 11 bases between them. This rearrangement joins TRBV18 to TRBJ1-2; D is undetermined. The specimen comprised peripheral blood mononuclear cells (PBMCs), sampled when the disease was refractory, from a patient treated with antithyroid drugs. The sequence derives from a female donor with Graves disease. CDR3 sequence (DNA): TGTGCCAGCTCACCACCGCGGGAATGGGACTATGGCTACACCTTC. This encodes CASSPPREWDYGYTF.